The clone carrying this TCR beta chain occurred many times. Its specificity is unknown. The record originates from a study of T cells in Graves' hyperthyroidism and ophthalmopathy. From RNA transcripts, TCR beta CDR3 regions were amplified. HTBI primers were the set used in a first-round RT-PCR of the TCR CDR3. A single record per CDR3 protein comes from TCRdb applying MiXCR to the multiplex PCR reads. The profile covers roughly 350,000 distinct CDR3 sequences, with about 14% appearing a single time and around 20% taken by the ten largest. Regarding the study as a whole: A 13 V-J model separated ophthalmopathy from stable hyperthyroidism.

The ends lost 6 bases at V and 12 bases at J; junction bases unmatched: 14. The CDR3 length is 16 residues. It was uncontrolled infection, other autoimmune disease, pregnancy or lactation that excluded patients. Based on clinical symptoms, serum thyroxine and TRAb, thyroid ultrasound and orbital computed tomography, diagnoses were reached. This sample holds PBMCs from 8 to 10 ml fresh peripheral blood. Sequenced input: blood. V is TRBV12-3 or TRBV12-4 and J is TRBJ2-1; 13 bases are shared with TRBD2. This sequence was found in a woman between 25 and 40 years old with Graves' ophthalmopathy. CDR3 DNA sequence: TGTGCCAGCAGCCCCCCCGGGACTAGCGGGGCCCTCGGGCAGTTCTTC. Residues: CASSPPGTSGALGQFF.